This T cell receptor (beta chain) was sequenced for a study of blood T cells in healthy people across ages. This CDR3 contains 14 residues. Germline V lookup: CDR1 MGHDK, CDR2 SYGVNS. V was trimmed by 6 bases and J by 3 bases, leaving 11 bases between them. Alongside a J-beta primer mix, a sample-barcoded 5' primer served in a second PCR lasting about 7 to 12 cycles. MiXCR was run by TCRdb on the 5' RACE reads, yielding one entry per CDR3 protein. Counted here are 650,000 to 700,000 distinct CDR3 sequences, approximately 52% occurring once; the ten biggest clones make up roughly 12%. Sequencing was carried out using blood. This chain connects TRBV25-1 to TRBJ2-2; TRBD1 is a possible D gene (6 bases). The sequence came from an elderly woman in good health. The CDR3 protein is CASSAGVDTGELFF. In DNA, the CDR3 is TGTGCCAGCAGCGCAGGGGTGGACACCGGGGAGCTGTTTTTT. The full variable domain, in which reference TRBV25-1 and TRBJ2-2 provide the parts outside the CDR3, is EADIYQTPRYLVIGTGKKITLECSQTMGHDKMYWYQQDPGMELHLIHYSYGVNSTEKGDLSSESTVSRIRTEHFPLTLESARPSHTSQYLCASSAGVDTGELFFGEGSRLTVL.